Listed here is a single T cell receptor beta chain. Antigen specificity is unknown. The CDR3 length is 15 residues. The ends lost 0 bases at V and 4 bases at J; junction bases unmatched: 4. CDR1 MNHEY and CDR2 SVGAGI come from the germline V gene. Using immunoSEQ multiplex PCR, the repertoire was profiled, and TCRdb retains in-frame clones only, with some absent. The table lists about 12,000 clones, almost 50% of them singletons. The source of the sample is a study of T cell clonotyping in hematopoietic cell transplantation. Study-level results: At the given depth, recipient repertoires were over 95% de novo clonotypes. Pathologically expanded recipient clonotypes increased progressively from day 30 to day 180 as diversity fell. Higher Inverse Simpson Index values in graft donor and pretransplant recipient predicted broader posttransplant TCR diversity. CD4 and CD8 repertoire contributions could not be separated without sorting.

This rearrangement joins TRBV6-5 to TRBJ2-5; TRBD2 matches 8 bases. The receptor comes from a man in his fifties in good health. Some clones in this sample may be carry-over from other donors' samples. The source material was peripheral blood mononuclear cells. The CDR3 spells CASSYSPGGGETQYF. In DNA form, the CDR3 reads TGTGCCAGCAGTTACTCACCGGGAGGGGGAGAGACCCAGTACTTC.